The 7 T cell receptor beta chains below come from one sample, sequenced in a study of cytomegalovirus exposure and HLA in healthy donors. PCR employed 60 Vbeta and 13 Jbeta primers. The method was immunoSEQ multiplex PCR; TCRdb's version includes in-frame clones alone and lacks a portion of them. Here the sample spans 100,000 to 150,000 clones, 80% being singletons. Sequencing was done on a sample of PBMCs. These receptors all come from a man aged 25 to 40 in good health and CMV-seropositive.

The rearrangement links TRBV6-4 to TRBJ2-6, with no clear D. Trimming took off 2 bases at V and 0 bases at J, with 2 bases between the two ends. Germline CDR1 reads MRHNA; CDR2 reads SNTAGT. This CDR3 has 14 residues. Written as DNA, the CDR3 is TGTGCCAGCAGTGACCACTCTGGGGCCAACGTCCTGACTTTC. Translation gives CASSDHSGANVLTF.

The V gene is TRBV2, the J gene TRBJ1-3, with D possibly being TRBD1 (6 bases). V lost 5 bases and J lost 0, with 11 bases in between. Germline V gives CDR1 SNHLY, CDR2 FYNNEI. CDR3 length: 15 amino acids. CDR3 sequence (DNA): TGTGCCAGCAGTCTTGACAGGAGCTCTGGAAACACCATATATTTT. Translation gives CASSLDRSSGNTIYF.

This chain uses TRBV28 with TRBJ1-5, with D possibly being TRBD1 (5 bases). Trimming stripped 8 bases from V and 6 bases from J, with 11 bases between. The CDR3 spans 12 residues. Germline loops: CDR1 MDHEN, CDR2 SYDVKM. The chain's CDR3 is CASQQGSQPQHF. Written as DNA, the CDR3 is TGTGCCAGCCAGCAGGGTAGTCAGCCCCAGCATTTT. Full variable domain (remainder filled in from reference TRBV28 and TRBJ1-5): DVKVTQSSRYLVKRTGEKVFLECVQDMDHENMFWYRQDPGLGLRLIYFSYDVKMKEKGDIPEGYSVSREKKERFSLILESASTNQTSMYLCASQQGSQPQHFGDGTRLSIL.

V usage is TRBV11-2 and J usage is TRBJ2-1; 10 nucleotides agree with TRBD2. Germline lookup yields CDR1 SGHAT and CDR2 FQNNGV. V trimming: 5 bases; J trimming: 6 bases; junction bases outside the gene matches: 7. The CDR3 consists of 15 residues. CDR3 nucleotide sequence: TGTGCCAGCAGCCGAAGTAGCGGGGGGCTCAATGAGCAGTTCTTC. Translating gives CASSRSSGGLNEQFF.

The rearrangement links TRBV27 to TRBJ2-5; 10 nucleotides match TRBD1. This CDR3 contains 13 residues. Germline trimming cut 8 bases from V and 4 bases from J; bases unmatched to any gene: 4. Germline V gene lookup returns CDR1 MNHEY and CDR2 SMNVEV (reference sequence). The CDR3 DNA is TGTGCCAGCCGGGACAGGGGTAGAGAGACCCAGTACTTC. Translation gives CASRDRGRETQYF.

This clone was seen a single time. V is TRBV4-1 and J is TRBJ1-5; D unresolved. The V end lost 1 base, the J end lost 1 base, and 5 bases lay between the germline ends. The germline gives CDR1 MGHRA, CDR2 YSYEKL. The CDR3 spans 14 residues. CDR3 nucleotides: TGCGCCAGCAGCCAAGTGAGCAGCAATCAGCCCCAGCATTTT. Residues: CASSQVSSNQPQHF.

This clone occurred once. The CDR3 protein is CSVTGVTYNEQFF. The CDR3 DNA reads as TGCAGTGTGACGGGTGTAACCTACAATGAGCAGTTCTTC. This sequence joins TRBV29-1 and TRBJ2-1; D remains unclear. Per germline, CDR1 SQVTM and CDR2 ANQGSEA. This CDR3 contains 13 residues.